Listed here are 30 T cell receptor beta chains from one sample, sequenced in a study of T cell responses to AZD1222 COVID-19 vaccine. Using immunoSEQ multiplex PCR, the repertoire was profiled, and TCRdb retains in-frame clones only, with some absent. The table has fewer than 120,000 clones, just under 95% seen once. Sample: peripheral blood, taken on day 0 of AZD1222 vaccination. These receptors originate from an adult in good health.

The chain is built from TRBV27 and TRBJ1-4, with 9 nucleotides matching TRBD1. The junction had 7 bases not matched to a gene; V was cut back by 6 bases and J by 8 bases. Germline V CDR1 and CDR2: MNHEY, SMNVEV (reference sequence). This CDR3 spans 14 amino acids. CDR3 in amino acids: CASRGTGLREKLFF. The CDR3, as DNA: TGTGCCAGCAGAGGGACAGGGTTGAGAGAAAAACTGTTTTTT.

Note on this clone: Compared with germline, one end of the junction differs, possibly owing to a read error. This chain joins TRBV18 and TRBJ1-4; D gene unclear. Germline values: CDR1 KGHSH, CDR2 LQKENI. The CDR3 totals 14 residues. In DNA, the CDR3 is TGTGCCAGCTCCCCACAAAACGGTAATGAAAAACTGTTTTTT. It is translated as CASSPQNGNEKLFF.

V is TRBV6-1 and J is TRBJ2-1; the match to TRBD2 covers 9 bases. The CDR3 contains 17 residues. The germline V gene encodes CDR1 MNHNS and CDR2 SASEGT. The V gene end was trimmed by 0 bases and the J gene end by 4 bases; junction bases not matched to a gene: 7. The CDR3 spells CASSEARASGVYNEQFF. The CDR3, as DNA: TGTGCCAGCAGTGAAGCACGGGCTAGCGGGGTGTACAATGAGCAGTTCTTC.

The chain carries TRBV30 and TRBJ1-1, with D possibly TRBD1 on 5 matching bases. The CDR3 sequence is 15 residues long. The ends were cut back, 3 bases at V and 4 bases at J, with 18 bases in the middle. Germline-derived CDR1 and CDR2 are GTSNPN and SVGIG (reference sequence). The CDR3 DNA reads TGTGCCTGGAGGAACTCAGGGAAGGACTTCACTGAAGCTTTCTTT. Protein product: CAWRNSGKDFTEAFF.

The gene calls are TRBV11-2 and TRBJ2-2; TRBD1 is a possible D gene (5 bases). Between the trimmed V and J ends, which lost 7 bases and 2 bases, there was a span of 11 bases. Germline CDR1 and CDR2: SGHAT and FQNNGV. This CDR3 is built from 14 residues. This chain's CDR3 is CASTHRGNTGELFF. CDR3 sequence (DNA): TGTGCCAGCACCCATAGGGGCAACACCGGGGAGCTGTTTTTT.

The table lists this clone with a count of one. This sequence joins TRBV7-8 and TRBJ2-7, with D perhaps being TRBD1 or TRBD2 (6 bases each). CDR3 size: 15 residues. Germline V gene sequence: CDR1 SGHVS, CDR2 FQNEAQ. Trimming pared 2 bases from V and 4 bases from J, leaving 15 bases between. CDR3 coding DNA: TGTGCCAGCAGCTTACCGGCCGGGGGCGCATACGAGCAGTACTTC. It is translated as CASSLPAGGAYEQYF.

The chain links TRBV27 to TRBJ1-5; D gene unclear. The V gene's germline CDR1 is MNHEY and CDR2 SMNVEV (reference sequence). This CDR3 comprises 14 residues. V was clipped by 4 bases and J by 6 bases, with 13 bases between them. This CDR3 reads CASSSLGASQPQHF. DNA of the CDR3: TGTGCCAGCAGTTCCTTAGGAGCTAGTCAGCCCCAGCATTTT.

The chain is built from TRBV9 and TRBJ2-2, with 8 positions matching TRBD1. Trimming took 6 bases from V and 5 from J; bases not matched to a gene: 18. There are 18 residues in the CDR3. Germline V gene data show CDR1 as SGDLS and CDR2 as YYNGEE. DNA of the CDR3: TGTGCCAGCACTCGTCCTGTTCGGGGACAGGCGAGGACCGGGGAGCTGTTTTTT. Translated: CASTRPVRGQARTGELFF.

The chain has TRBV28 and TRBJ1-6; D is unresolved. Looked up from germline, CDR1 is MDHEN and CDR2 is SYDVKM. Trimming left V 7 bases short and J 7 bases short, with 11 bases between. The CDR3 consists of 13 residues. This CDR3 reads CASTRNANSPLHF. In DNA, the CDR3 is TGTGCCAGCACGAGGAACGCGAATTCACCCCTCCACTTT.

The DNA for the CDR3 is TGTGCCAGCAGCGCTAGGAGGACCCAAGAGACCCAGTACTTC. Residues: CASSARRTQETQYF. The rearrangement links TRBV28 to TRBJ2-5; weak D call: TRBD2 (5 bases). Germline-derived CDR1 and CDR2 are MDHEN and SYDVKM. This CDR3 has 14 residues. The V end was cut by 6 bases, the J end by 1 base, with 12 bases between.

The V call is TRBV21-1, the J call TRBJ1-6. TRBV21-1 is annotated as a pseudogene. CDR3 length: 16 amino acids. The CDR3 nucleotides are TGTGCCAGCACCCCGCAATTTCCGCCCCTCAATTCACCCCTCCACTTT. Translation: CASTPQFPPLNSPLHF.

The chain has TRBV24-1 and TRBJ2-3, with 12 bases identical to TRBD1. CDR1 is KGHDR and CDR2 is SFDVKD in the germline V gene. The CDR3 is 16 residues long. V trimming: 3 bases; J trimming: 5 bases; junction bases outside the gene matches: 5. The CDR3 sequence is CATSDRDRGLGDTQYF. The CDR3 DNA sequence: TGTGCCACCAGTGATCGGGACAGGGGGCTTGGAGATACGCAGTATTTT.

This chain uses TRBV11-2 with TRBJ2-6, with a weak D call TRBD2 (5 bases). With 2 bases removed from V and 4 bases from J, the gap between germline ends came to 12 bases. This CDR3 has 16 amino acids. CDR1 is SGHAT and CDR2 is FQNNGV in the germline V gene. This chain's CDR3 is CASSLLRAAGANVLTF. The CDR3 bases are TGTGCCAGCAGCTTATTGCGGGCAGCCGGGGCCAACGTCCTGACTTTC.

J is TRBJ2-7 and V is TRBV6-5; D may be TRBD2 (7 bases). Germline CDR1 and CDR2: MNHEY and SVGAGI. The CDR3 consists of 14 residues. V was trimmed by 2 bases and J by 2 bases, leaving 10 bases between them. The CDR3 region has the DNA TGTGCCAGCAGTTACAGGGAGGGGGCCTACGAGCAGTACTTC. Protein sequence: CASSYREGAYEQYF.

V gene TRBV9 combines with J gene TRBJ1-5; D gene unclear. V dropped 0 bases and J dropped 7 bases, with 8 bases sitting between them. The CDR3 consists of 13 residues. Germline V CDR1 and CDR2: SGDLS, YYNGEE. The CDR3 nucleotides read TGTGCCAGCAGCGTAGGCGGGAAGCAGCCCCAGCATTTT. This encodes CASSVGGKQPQHF.

J is TRBJ1-5 and V is TRBV28, with a tentative D call TRBD1 (5 bases). V was clipped by 0 bases and J by 4 bases, with 16 bases between them. The CDR3 is 17 amino acids. Per the germline V gene, CDR1 is MDHEN and CDR2 is SYDVKM. The CDR3 spells CASSLWAGDVGNQPQHF. Here the CDR3 DNA reads TGTGCCAGCAGTTTATGGGCTGGGGACGTGGGGAATCAGCCCCAGCATTTT.

The chain couples TRBV11-2 to TRBJ1-2; possibly TRBD1 for D (5 bases). The V gene lost 1 base and the J gene lost 3 bases, with 6 bases spanning the gap. Looked up from germline, CDR1 is SGHAT and CDR2 is FQNNGV. The CDR3 totals 13 residues. The CDR3 DNA follows: TGTGCCAGCAGCTTAGGGGGGGACTATGGCTACACCTTC. As protein: CASSLGGDYGYTF.

J is TRBJ1-1 and V is TRBV5-1; D gene uncertain. Trimming stripped 0 bases from V and 0 bases from J, with 6 bases between. Germline V CDR1 and CDR2: SGHRS, YFSETQ. CDR3 size: 14 residues. CDR3 sequence reads: CASSLDVVNTEAFF. Written as DNA, the CDR3 is TGCGCCAGCAGCTTGGACGTGGTGAACACTGAAGCTTTCTTT.

V and J are TRBV25-1 and TRBJ1-4; no clear D gene. Trimming took off 3 bases at V and 8 bases at J, with 7 bases between the two ends. CDR3 length: 12 amino acids. The germline CDR1 and CDR2 sequences are MGHDK and SYGVNS. In nucleotides, the CDR3 is TGTGCCAGCAGTGATGACAAAGAAAAACTGTTTTTT. Amino acids: CASSDDKEKLFF.

The chain carries TRBV14 and TRBJ1-3; possibly TRBD1 for D (6 bases). The CDR3 extends over 15 amino acids. Trimming removed 3 bases from V and 5 bases from J, with 14 bases in between. Germline V gene lookup returns CDR1 SGHDN and CDR2 FVKESK. The CDR3 spells CASSHVGHNRNTIYF. CDR3 DNA sequence: TGTGCCAGCAGCCATGTGGGACACAACCGAAACACCATATATTTT.

V is TRBV18 and J is TRBJ1-2; 9 nucleotides line up with TRBD1. This CDR3 comprises 14 residues. CDR1 is KGHSH and CDR2 is LQKENI in the germline V gene. Trimming removed 6 bases from V and 6 bases from J; junction bases left unmatched: 8. The CDR3 sequence is CASSGGQGSNGYTF. The CDR3, as DNA: TGTGCCAGCTCCGGGGGACAGGGATCCAATGGCTACACCTTC.

The chain couples TRBV21-1 to TRBJ2-7; TRBD1, the table's D call, was not compared with the DNA. TRBV21-1 is flagged as a pseudogene. The CDR3 runs to 13 residues. CDR3 DNA: TGTGCCAGCAGCAAACTGGGCACCTACGAGCAGTACTTC. It codes for CASSKLGTYEQYF.

Note on this clone: Other nucleotide sequences from this sample produce the same CDR3. The chain carries TRBV7-2 and TRBJ1-1; no firm D call. V lost 6 bases and J lost 7, with 15 bases in between. This CDR3 spans 13 amino acids. Per germline, CDR1 SGHTA and CDR2 FQGNSA. The CDR3 loop is CASSPGPGSEAFF. The CDR3 DNA follows: TGTGCCAGCAGTCCGGGCCCCGGCAGTGAAGCTTTCTTT.

In its sample, this clone was seen once. The CDR3 DNA reads as TGTGCCAGTAGTATCTTCGTACACTCGAACTATGGCTACACCTTC. Protein product: CASSIFVHSNYGYTF. The chain uses TRBV19 and TRBJ1-2, with unresolved D. CDR1 and CDR2 from the germline V gene are LNHDA and SQIVND (reference sequence). V was pared by 3 bases and J by 2 bases, with 13 bases between. The CDR3 consists of 15 residues.

The chain carries TRBV30 and TRBJ2-7; weak D call: TRBD1 (5 bases). The CDR3 has 13 amino acids. Germline V gene sequence: CDR1 GTSNPN, CDR2 SVGIG (reference sequence). V lost 0 bases, J lost 1 base, and 7 bases lay in between. The CDR3 region is CAWSVGASYEQYF. The CDR3 DNA is TGTGCCTGGAGTGTAGGGGCTTCCTACGAGCAGTACTTC.

The count of this clone is one. This sequence joins TRBV3-1 (or the pseudogene TRBV3-2) and TRBJ1-4; D may be TRBD1 (6 bases). The length of the CDR3 is 16 residues. Trimming cost V 3 bases and J 0 bases, with 11 bases left between them. CDR1 is LGHDT, CDR2 YNNKEL, per germline (reference sequence). In DNA, the CDR3 is TGTGCCAGCAGCCATGAAAAGGGGGCAACTAATGAAAAACTGTTTTTT. The encoded protein is CASSHEKGATNEKLFF.

V gene TRBV7-2 combines with J gene TRBJ2-2; D perhaps matches TRBD1 (5 bases). CDR3 length: 14 residues. Germline V lookup: CDR1 SGHTA, CDR2 FQGNSA. Trimming took 8 bases from V and 3 from J, leaving 13 bases between them. This CDR3 reads CASRLTADTGELFF. Written as DNA, the CDR3 is TGTGCCAGCCGACTGACAGCAGACACCGGGGAGCTGTTTTTT.

V is TRBV28 and J is TRBJ1-5, with D possibly matching TRBD1 (6 bases). Germline loops: CDR1 MDHEN, CDR2 SYDVKM. The CDR3 has 14 residues. Trimming removed 7 bases at V and 4 bases at J, with 14 bases between. CDR3 nucleotides: TGTGCCAGCACCCGGGGGGGGCCGAATCAGCCCCAGCATTTT. Its protein is CASTRGGPNQPQHF.

The chain carries TRBV5-1 and TRBJ2-2, with 10 bases lining up with TRBD1. This CDR3 region has 16 residues. Trimming at V came to 4 bases and at J to 6 bases, leaving 9 bases not matched to a gene. Germline values: CDR1 SGHRS, CDR2 YFSETQ. The CDR3 sequence: CASSLTGTGVAGELFF. DNA for the CDR3: TGCGCCAGCAGCCTAACCGGGACAGGGGTAGCCGGGGAGCTGTTTTTT.

V is TRBV29-1 and J is TRBJ2-2, with D maybe TRBD2 (6 bases). The CDR3 has 15 residues. V lost 5 bases and J lost 5, with 18 bases in between. Germline-derived CDR1 and CDR2 are SQVTM and ANQGSEA. CDR3 nucleotide sequence: TGCAGCGTTCTTAACCGGGGGAAGATAACCGGGGAGCTGTTTTTT. Protein product: CSVLNRGKITGELFF.